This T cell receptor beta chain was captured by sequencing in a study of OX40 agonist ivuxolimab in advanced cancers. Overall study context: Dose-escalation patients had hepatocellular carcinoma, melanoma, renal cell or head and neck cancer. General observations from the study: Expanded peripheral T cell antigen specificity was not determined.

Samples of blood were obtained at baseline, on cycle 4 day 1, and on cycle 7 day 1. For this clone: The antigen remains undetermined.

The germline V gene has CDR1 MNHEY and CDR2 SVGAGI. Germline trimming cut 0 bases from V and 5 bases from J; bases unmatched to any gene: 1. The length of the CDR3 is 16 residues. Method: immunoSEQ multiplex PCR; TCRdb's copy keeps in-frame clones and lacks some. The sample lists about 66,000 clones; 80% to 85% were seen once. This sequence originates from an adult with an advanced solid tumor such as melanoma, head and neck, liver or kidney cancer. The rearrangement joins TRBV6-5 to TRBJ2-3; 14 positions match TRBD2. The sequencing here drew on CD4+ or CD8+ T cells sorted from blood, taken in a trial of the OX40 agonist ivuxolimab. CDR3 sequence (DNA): TGTGCCAGCAGTTACTCCGGACTAGCGGGGGGAGATACGCAGTATTTT. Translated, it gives CASSYSGLAGGDTQYF.